This TCR beta chain was identified in a study of cytomegalovirus exposure and HLA in healthy donors. With V trimmed by 3 bases and J by 1 base, 2 bases remained unmatched. Germline assignment: CDR1 SQVTM and CDR2 ANQGSEA. The CDR3 runs to 14 residues. The study ran its PCR with 60 Vbeta and 13 Jbeta primers. The data were produced by immunoSEQ multiplex PCR, yet TCRdb's version contains in-frame clones alone and is incomplete. This table has around 130,000 clones, under 85% appearing once. The genes are TRBV29-1 and TRBJ2-4, with TRBD1 matching over 8 bases. This TCR derives from a woman aged 45 to 65 in good health and CMV-seropositive. Source material: PBMCs. The CDR3 spells CSVETGVAKNIQYF. CDR3 coding DNA: TGCAGCGTTGAGACAGGGGTTGCCAAAAACATTCAGTACTTC.